This T cell receptor (beta chain) was recovered during a study of T cell responses to AZD1222 COVID-19 vaccine. On the study more broadly: Second-dose intervals near 4 or 12 weeks were combined. Study-level points and caveats: The donors showed a predominance of white British ancestry and of females, with possible underestimation of clonal diversity. An increase in Spike-specific TCR breadth and depth was observed after two AZD1222 doses.

The CDR3 loop spans 12 amino acids. The V and J ends lost 6 bases and 5 bases respectively, with 10 bases between them. Germline CDR1 is LGHNT and CDR2 is FRNRAP. Turning to this clone: Its antigen is undetermined.

Generated by immunoSEQ multiplex PCR, the TCRdb table keeps only in-frame clones and is missing some. The table has about 92,000 clones, roughly 90% seen once. The V and J genes are TRBV12-5 and TRBJ1-1, with no clear D. Sample: peripheral blood, taken on day 0 of AZD1222 vaccination. This TCR came from an adult in good health. CDR3 sequence reads: CASGQSGTEAFF. The CDR3 DNA is TGTGCTAGTGGCCAGAGTGGAACTGAAGCTTTCTTT. The full variable domain, completed using reference TRBV12-5 and TRBJ1-1, is DARVTQTPRHKVTEMGQEVTMRCQPILGHNTVFWYRQTMMQGLELLAYFRNRAPLDDSGMPKDRFSAEMPDATLATLKIQPSEPRDSAVYFCASGQSGTEAFFGQGTRLTVV.